This is a list of T cell receptor beta chains from one sample in a study of blood T cells in healthy people across ages. MiXCR was run by TCRdb on the 5' RACE reads, yielding one entry per CDR3 protein. The data hold roughly 2 million distinct CDR3 sequences, with 49% observed a single time. The source material was blood. Receptor source: a woman aged 40 to 50 in good health. The CDR3 runs from the conserved cysteine through the conserved F or W. D genes are given only for firm matches. The size entry is marked missing in some rows and otherwise reads once, few, many or a size class.

clone_size	d_call	v_call	j_call	cdr3_nt	cdr3_aa
NA	NA	TRBV19	TRBJ2-4	TGTGCCAGTAGTATAGCGTCCAGTGGAGAGCAGTACTTC	CASSIASSGEQYF
NA	NA	TRBV7-3	TRBJ2-5	TGTGCCAGCAGCTCCAGGGGCCGGCCCAAAGAGACCCAGTACTTC	CASSSRGRPKETQYF
few	NA	TRBV7-9	TRBJ2-4	TGTGCCAGCAGCTTCGGAGCGCAGGGCTCAGCCAAAAACATTCAGTACTTC	CASSFGAQGSAKNIQYF
NA	NA	TRBV20-1	TRBJ2-3	TGCAGTGCTAGAGATTGGGTACTAGCCCCAGATACGCAGTATTTT	CSARDWVLAPDTQYF
NA	NA	TRBV6-5	TRBJ2-5	TGTGCCAGCAGTTCCGGGGAGGTAGAGACCCAGTACTTC	CASSSGEVETQYF
few	NA	TRBV29-1	TRBJ2-3	TGCAGCGTTCTGGCTAGCCCCGAGCAGTATTTT	CSVLASPEQYF
NA	NA	TRBV20-1	TRBJ2-1	TGCAGTGCTCAACCCATGGGCTCCTACAATGAGCAGTTCTTC	CSAQPMGSYNEQFF
NA	NA	TRBV6-2/TRBV6-3	TRBJ2-3	TGTGCCAGCTGCAGGGGTCCAGATACGCAGTATTTT	CASCRGPDTQYF
NA	NA	TRBV9	TRBJ1-4	TGTGCCAGCAGCGGAAGCACAGGGCACGAAAAACTGTTTTTT	CASSGSTGHEKLFF
NA	TRBD2	TRBV28	TRBJ2-7	TGTGCCAGCAGCCACAAAGGACTAGCGGGGGGGCCCTACGAGCAGTACTTC	CASSHKGLAGGPYEQYF
NA	NA	TRBV4-3	TRBJ2-7	TGCGCCAGCAGCCAAGTGGGCGGGGGCCTTTACAATGAGCAGTACTTC	CASSQVGGGLYNEQYF